The 12 T cell receptor beta chains below come from one sample, sequenced in a study of OX40 agonist ivuxolimab in advanced cancers. The assay was immunoSEQ multiplex PCR, and TCRdb's table has in-frame clones only and misses some. The table shows around 22,000 clones, with 70% to 90% occurring only once. The source material was CD4+ or CD8+ T cells sorted from blood, sampled in a trial of the OX40 agonist ivuxolimab. The receptor source for this set is an adult with an advanced solid tumor such as melanoma, head and neck, liver or kidney cancer.

The chain couples TRBV11-2 to TRBJ1-3; unclear D gene. CDR3 length: 13 residues. The V gene lost 3 bases and the J gene lost 4 bases, with 7 bases spanning the gap. Germline V gene data show CDR1 as SGHAT and CDR2 as FQNNGV. The CDR3 loop is CASSLGWGNTIYF. CDR3 in DNA: TGTGCCAGCAGCTTGGGGTGGGGAAACACCATATATTTT.

V usage is TRBV11-3 and J usage is TRBJ2-5; D is unclear. Trimming shortened V by 3 bases and J by 2 bases, and 13 bases separated the two germline ends. Per the germline V gene, CDR1 is SGHNT and CDR2 is YENEEA. CDR3 length equals 15 residues. CDR3 nucleotides: TGTGCCAGCAGCTTCCCCGAGTTACGACAAGAGACCCAGTACTTC. It specifies CASSFPELRQETQYF. Full variable domain (remainder filled in from reference TRBV11-3 and TRBJ2-5): EAGVVQSPRYKIIEKKQPVAFWCNPISGHNTLYWYLQNLGQGPELLIRYENEEAVDDSQLPKDRFSAERLKGVDSTLKIQPAELGDSAVYLCASSFPELRQETQYFGPGTRLLVL.

The rearrangement links TRBV7-9 to TRBJ2-1, with D uncertain. With 5 bases removed from V and 5 bases from J, the gap between germline ends came to 4 bases. CDR1 and CDR2 from the germline V gene are SEHNR and FQNEAQ (reference sequence). The CDR3 has 11 amino acids. The CDR3 here is CASSPDNEQFF. CDR3 sequence (DNA): TGTGCCAGCAGCCCCGACAATGAGCAGTTCTTC.

This clone turned up a few times. The CDR3 DNA follows: TGTGCCAGCAGCCCCCGGACAGGGGGCCCAGATACGCAGTATTTT. Protein product: CASSPRTGGPDTQYF. The chain employs TRBV2 and TRBJ2-3; 11 positions agree with TRBD1. The V segment lost 6 bases and the J segment 4 bases; nucleotides outside the gene matches: 6. This CDR3 is built from 15 residues. Germline assignment: CDR1 SNHLY and CDR2 FYNNEI.

J is TRBJ1-1 and V is TRBV29-1; D is unclear. CDR1 is SQVTM and CDR2 is ANQGSEA in the germline V gene. Trimming cost V 5 bases and J 1 base, with 14 bases left between them. This CDR3 region has 14 residues. This chain's CDR3 is CSVFVWAGNTEAFF. The CDR3 nucleotides are TGCAGCGTTTTTGTTTGGGCGGGGAACACTGAAGCTTTCTTT. Filled out from reference TRBV29-1 and TRBJ1-1, the complete variable domain reads SAVISQKPSRDICQRGTSLTIQCQVDSQVTMMFWYRQQPGQSLTLIATANQGSEATYESGFVIDKFPISRPNLTFSTLTVSNMSPEDSSIYLCSVFVWAGNTEAFFGQGTRLTVV.

This clone was counted between two and nine times. The sample has other DNA sequences that encode this CDR3 too. The V and J genes are TRBV5-5 and TRBJ1-4; no reliable D call. This CDR3 is built from 15 residues. Germline CDR1 and CDR2: SGHKS and YYEKEE (reference sequence). V lost 0 bases to trimming and J lost 8 bases, with 14 bases between them. CDR3 protein: CASSLGELLGEKLFF. CDR3 DNA: TGTGCCAGCAGCTTGGGGGAACTCTTAGGGGAAAAACTGTTTTTT.

The chain couples TRBV5-1 to TRBJ2-1; 11 bases are a match to TRBD2. After removal of 4 bases from V and 4 bases from J, the junction contained 4 bases not matched to a gene. CDR1 is SGHRS and CDR2 is YFSETQ in the germline V gene. There are 15 residues in the CDR3. CDR3 protein: CASSPIAGGYNEQFF. The DNA for the CDR3 is TGCGCCAGCAGCCCGATAGCGGGGGGGTACAATGAGCAGTTCTTC.

The chain uses TRBV7-9 and TRBJ2-1, with 10 nucleotides matching TRBD2. The V gene end was trimmed by 5 bases and the J gene end by 4 bases; junction bases not matched to a gene: 5. Germline CDR1 and CDR2: SEHNR and FQNEAQ (reference sequence). CDR3 length equals 15 residues. In nucleotides, the CDR3 is TGTGCCAGCAGCGTGGGACTAGCGATTTACAATGAGCAGTTCTTC. Its protein product is CASSVGLAIYNEQFF.

Only one count was recorded for this clone. J is TRBJ1-1 and V is TRBV7-6; TRBD1 matches 9 bases. Germline V gives CDR1 SGHVS, CDR2 FNYEAQ. The length of the CDR3 is 15 residues. The J segment lost 1 base and the V segment lost 4 bases, leaving 4 bases of the junction unmatched. The CDR3 here is CASSSRDRANTEAFF. The CDR3 coding sequence is TGTGCCAGCAGCTCCAGGGACAGGGCGAACACTGAAGCTTTCTTT. The full variable domain, in which reference TRBV7-6 and TRBJ1-1 provide the parts outside the CDR3, is GAGVSQSPRYKVTKRGQDVALRCDPISGHVSLYWYRQALGQGPEFLTYFNYEAQQDKSGLPNDRFSAERPEGSISTLTIQRTEQRDSAMYRCASSSRDRANTEAFFGQGTRLTVV.

The gene calls are TRBV19 and TRBJ2-6; the D gene is possibly TRBD2 (5 bases). The CDR3 is made up of 16 amino acids. V lost 4 bases and J lost 0, with 10 bases in between. The germline V gene encodes CDR1 LNHDA and CDR2 SQIVND (reference sequence). CDR3 bases: TGTGCCAGTAGTAGTAGAGGGTTCTCTGGGGCCAACGTCCTGACTTTC. Translating gives CASSSRGFSGANVLTF. The full variable domain, its missing parts supplied by reference TRBV19 and TRBJ2-6, is DGGITQSPKYLFRKEGQNVTLSCEQNLNHDAMYWYRQDPGQGLRLIYYSQIVNDFQKGDIAEGYSVSREKKESFPLTVTSAQKNPTAFYLCASSSRGFSGANVLTFGAGSRLTVL.

The chain employs TRBV9 and TRBJ2-5; D is undetermined. Germline V gene sequence: CDR1 SGDLS, CDR2 YYNGEE. This CDR3 is 14 amino acids long. V lost 4 bases, J lost 2 bases, and 12 bases lay in between. CDR3 protein: CASSNGRAQETQYF. The DNA for the CDR3 is TGTGCCAGCAGCAACGGACGAGCGCAAGAGACCCAGTACTTC.

The V and J genes are TRBV11-1 and TRBJ1-1, with D perhaps matching TRBD1 (6 bases). Trimming cost V 6 bases and J 5 bases, with 13 bases left between them. Looked up from germline, CDR1 is SGHAT and CDR2 is FQDESV (reference sequence). The CDR3 has 13 residues. CDR3 residues: CASSAGVRTEAFF. The CDR3 DNA is TGTGCCAGCAGTGCAGGGGTAAGGACTGAAGCTTTCTTT.